The 4 T cell receptor beta chains in this list originate from one sample, sequenced in a study of regulatory T cells in long-lasting Graves disease. Arm-PCR with iRepertoire HTBI primers amplified the CDR3 regions for these TCR beta libraries. TCRdb ran MiXCR on the multiplex PCR reads and lists one entry per CDR3 protein. The table records approximately 540,000 distinct CDR3 sequences, approximately 12% of them present only once. The time point: newly diagnosed GD, antithyroid drugs for less than 3 months. Extracted PBMC RNA gave rise to the TCR library. In addition, the sample was reused for a study of T cells in Graves' hyperthyroidism and ophthalmopathy.

Material: peripheral blood mononuclear cells (PBMCs), obtained at new diagnosis, from a patient treated with antithyroid drugs. The receptors stem from a woman aged 25 to 39 with Graves disease.

This clonotype was seen many times. The chain links TRBV7-9 to TRBJ1-1, with a possible D match to TRBD1 (6 bases). V shed 5 bases and J shed 5 bases, with 12 bases lying between them. The CDR3 consists of 13 residues. Germline V gives CDR1 SEHNR, CDR2 FQNEAQ (reference sequence). This CDR3 is CASSENTGTEAFF. The CDR3 nucleotides are TGTGCCAGCAGCGAGAATACAGGGACTGAAGCTTTCTTT.

Ten or more counts support this clonotype. The V call is TRBV24-1, the J call TRBJ2-7; D is perhaps TRBD2 (5 bases). The germline V and J ends were trimmed by 3 bases and 0 bases, with 11 bases remaining between them. The CDR3 runs to 15 residues. In germline, CDR1 is KGHDR, CDR2 SFDVKD. In DNA, the CDR3 is TGTGCCACCAGTGATGCTACCGGAGGCTCCTACGAGCAGTACTTC. Protein product: CATSDATGGSYEQYF.

This clonotype was seen at least ten times. The CDR3 region is CSARDLSSGFEQYF. The DNA of the CDR3 is TGCAGTGCTAGAGATCTGAGTAGCGGGTTCGAGCAGTACTTC. V usage is TRBV20-1 and J usage is TRBJ2-7; 7 bases align to TRBD2. The CDR3 spans 14 residues. CDR1 DFQATT and CDR2 SNEGSKA come from the germline V gene (reference sequence). The V and J ends lost 0 bases and 6 bases, in that order; junction bases with no gene match: 8.

Many counts were recorded for this clonotype. V is TRBV25-1 and J is TRBJ2-5; perhaps D is TRBD1 or TRBD2 (7 bases each). Germline-derived CDR1 and CDR2 are MGHDK and SYGVNS. Trimming took 6 bases from V and 7 from J, leaving 21 bases between them. The CDR3 contains 15 residues. The CDR3 sequence: CASSQGGLGRGTQYF. The DNA of the CDR3 is TGTGCCAGCAGCCAGGGGGGGCTGGGGCGGGGGACCCAGTACTTC.